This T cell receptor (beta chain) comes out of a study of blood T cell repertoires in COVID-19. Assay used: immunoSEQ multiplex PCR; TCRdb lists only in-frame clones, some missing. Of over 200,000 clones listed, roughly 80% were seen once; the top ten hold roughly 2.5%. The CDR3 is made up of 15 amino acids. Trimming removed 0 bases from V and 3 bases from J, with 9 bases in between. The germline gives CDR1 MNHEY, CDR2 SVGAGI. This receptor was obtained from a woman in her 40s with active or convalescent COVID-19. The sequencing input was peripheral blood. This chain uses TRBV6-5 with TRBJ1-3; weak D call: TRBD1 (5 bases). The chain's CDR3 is CASSYSSQVGNTIYF. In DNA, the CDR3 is TGTGCCAGCAGTTACTCATCACAGGTTGGAAACACCATATATTTT.